The 27 T cell receptor beta chains below come from one sample, sequenced in a study of T cells in Graves' hyperthyroidism and ophthalmopathy (dated by TCRdb to about 2019). The library was produced with multiplex PCR. Instrument used: Illumina HiSeq 2000. Amplification of TCR beta CDR3 regions was carried out from RNA transcripts. The TCR CDR3 was subjected to a first round of RT-PCR using the HTBI primer set and the Qiagen OneStep RT-PCR kit. TCRdb redid the processing of the public reads, applying fastp at Q25 and MiXCR, and retained in-frame beta chains. Rows are unified per CDR3 protein, each entry keeping the most common DNA and genes. This sample holds more than 500,000 distinct CDR3 sequences; 15% to 20% were observed only once. The ten largest clones represent around 3.9% of the sample. The specimen sequenced was blood. These receptors were collected from a woman between 25 and 40 years old with Graves' hyperthyroidism.

At least ten counts were recorded for this clonotype. The chain is built from TRBV7-8 and TRBJ2-7; D is unclear. The CDR3 covers 14 residues. Trimming removed 4 bases from V and 3 bases from J, with 13 bases in between. The germline CDR1 and CDR2 sequences are SGHVS and FQNEAQ. CDR3 DNA sequence: TGTGCCAGCAGCTCCGAGGAAGGCAACTACGAGCAGTACTTC. Translated: CASSSEEGNYEQYF.

This clonotype came up a few times. V gene TRBV6-2 or TRBV6-3 combines with J gene TRBJ1-1, with a tentative D call TRBD1 (6 bases). The CDR3 extends over 16 amino acids. CDR1 is MNHEY, CDR2 SVGEGT, per germline. The germline V and J ends were trimmed by 5 bases and 1 base, with 17 bases remaining between them. CDR3 amino acids: CASSLQGLTKNTEAFF. The CDR3 nucleotides read TGTGCCAGCAGTCTACAGGGTCTTACAAAGAACACTGAAGCTTTCTTT.

This clonotype has a count of ten or more. CDR3 in DNA: TGTGCCTGGAGTCTTCGGACTAGCGGTCGCACAGATACGCAGTATTTT. Translated, it gives CAWSLRTSGRTDTQYF. The chain joins TRBV30 to TRBJ2-3; 10 positions agree with TRBD2. The V and J ends lost 2 bases and 1 base, in that order; junction bases with no gene match: 6. CDR3 length: 16 residues. Looked up from germline, CDR1 is GTSNPN and CDR2 is SVGIG (reference sequence).

This clonotype was recorded at least ten times. The gene calls are TRBV11-1 and TRBJ2-7; D gene uncertain. CDR1 is SGHAT and CDR2 is FQDESV in the germline V gene (reference sequence). Deletions cut 0 bases from V and 3 bases from J, with 15 bases between. The CDR3 runs 16 residues. CDR3 region: CASSLAMRSSFYEQYF. Written as DNA, the CDR3 is TGTGCCAGCAGCTTAGCGATGCGTTCCTCCTTCTACGAGCAGTACTTC.

V usage is TRBV28 and J usage is TRBJ2-7, with 7 bases identical to TRBD1. The CDR3 is 15 amino acids. CDR1 is MDHEN, CDR2 SYDVKM, per germline. With V trimmed by 4 bases and J by 0 bases, 6 bases remained unmatched. Here the CDR3 reads CASSYRGRSSYEQYF. DNA of the CDR3: TGTGCCAGCAGTTACAGGGGTCGGAGCTCCTACGAGCAGTACTTC.

This clonotype has a handful of counts. The chain combines TRBV5-1 with TRBJ1-4; D remains unclear. CDR1 is SGHRS, CDR2 YFSETQ, per germline. This CDR3 is 14 amino acids long. Trimming left V 4 bases short and J 0 bases short, with 7 bases between. CDR3 DNA: TGCGCCAGCAGCGGCGGAACAACTAATGAAAAACTGTTTTTT. It translates to CASSGGTTNEKLFF.

This clonotype was seen ten or more times. V is TRBV13 and J is TRBJ2-1, with D perhaps matching TRBD2 (5 bases). The CDR3 sequence is 14 residues long. Germline CDR1 PRHDT, CDR2 FYEKMQ (reference sequence). V was trimmed by 5 bases and J by 7 bases, leaving 15 bases between them. The CDR3 bases are TGTGCCAGCAGCCAAGGAGGAATATTTAATGAGCAGTTCTTC. Translation gives CASSQGGIFNEQFF.

Here the CDR3 reads CASSQSWLASGSNEQFF. The DNA of the CDR3 is TGTGCCAGCAGCCAATCCTGGTTGGCTAGCGGTAGCAATGAGCAGTTCTTC. V usage is TRBV14 and J usage is TRBJ2-1; TRBD2 matches 7 bases. V was clipped by 2 bases and J by 6 bases; unmatched bases: 13. CDR3 length: 17 amino acids. Germline lookup yields CDR1 SGHDN and CDR2 FVKESK. Full variable domain (outside the CDR3, taken from reference TRBV14 and TRBJ2-1): EAGVTQFPSHSVIEKGQTVTLRCDPISGHDNLYWYRRVMGKEIKFLLHFVKESKQDESGMPNNRFLAERTGGTYSTLKVQPAELEDSGVYFCASSQSWLASGSNEQFFGPGTRLTVL.

This clonotype was seen more than once but under ten times. This chain links TRBV2 with TRBJ2-1; tentative D call: TRBD2 (5 bases). Trimming took off 7 bases at V and 3 bases at J, with 19 bases between the two ends. In germline, CDR1 is SNHLY, CDR2 FYNNEI. This CDR3 has 16 residues. The CDR3 nucleotides read TGTGCCAGCACCCTCCTCCAGCGTGGGAGCTACAATGAGCAGTTCTTC. As protein: CASTLLQRGSYNEQFF.

This clonotype was found many times. J is TRBJ1-5 and V is TRBV7-2, with 8 bases aligning to TRBD1. In germline, CDR1 is SGHTA, CDR2 FQGNSA. The V segment lost 7 bases and the J segment 7 bases; nucleotides outside the gene matches: 6. The CDR3 is made up of 13 amino acids. CDR3 protein: CASNAGGEQPQHF. DNA of the CDR3: TGTGCCAGCAACGCAGGGGGCGAACAGCCCCAGCATTTT.

Ten or more counts support this clonotype. The gene calls are TRBV28 and TRBJ2-4; 9 nucleotides match TRBD1. J gave up 5 bases and V 6 bases, and 11 bases lay outside the gene matches. This CDR3 has 16 residues. Germline V gives CDR1 MDHEN, CDR2 SYDVKM. The CDR3 bases are TGTGCCAGCAGATCCGCCGGGACAGGGACGGAAAACATTCAGTACTTC. The encoded protein is CASRSAGTGTENIQYF.

This clonotype was seen many times. This chain joins TRBV5-1 and TRBJ2-7, with 11 bases matching TRBD1. Trimming cost V 7 bases and J 2 bases; bases outside gene matches: 8. Germline V CDR1 and CDR2: SGHRS, YFSETQ. The CDR3 consists of 15 residues. The CDR3 reads CASGEGQGVTYEQYF. Here the CDR3 DNA reads TGCGCCAGCGGCGAGGGACAGGGGGTCACCTACGAGCAGTACTTC.

The chain uses TRBV30 and TRBJ1-6; 7 bases are a match to TRBD1. The CDR3 runs 14 residues. J was trimmed by 9 bases and V by 2 bases; bases with no gene match: 7. The germline CDR1 and CDR2 sequences are GTSNPN and SVGIG (reference sequence). The CDR3, as DNA: TGTGCCTGGAGTCTAGGACAGGCCCCTTCACCCCTCCACTTT. This encodes CAWSLGQAPSPLHF.

Only a few counts were recorded for this clonotype. The V gene is TRBV6-2 or TRBV6-3, the J gene TRBJ1-4; 7 bases align to TRBD1. CDR3 length: 14 amino acids. Germline lookup yields CDR1 MNHEY and CDR2 SVGEGT. V lost 5 bases, J lost 8 bases, and 8 bases stayed unmatched. The CDR3 reads CASSELDRSEKLFF. CDR3 DNA: TGTGCCAGCAGTGAATTGGACAGGTCCGAAAAACTGTTTTTT.

A few counts support this clonotype. The chain is built from TRBV12-3 or TRBV12-4 and TRBJ1-2; no clear D gene. Between the trimmed V and J ends, which lost 7 bases and 4 bases, there was a span of 13 bases. CDR3 size: 13 residues. CDR3 sequence reads: CASNGPRFYGYTF. As DNA, the CDR3 is TGTGCCAGCAATGGGCCCCGATTCTATGGCTACACCTTC.

The V call is TRBV11-2, the J call TRBJ2-7; 8 bases fit TRBD2. V trimming: 5 bases; J trimming: 3 bases; junction bases outside the gene matches: 9. The V gene's germline CDR1 is SGHAT and CDR2 FQNNGV. The CDR3 covers 15 residues. The DNA for the CDR3 is TGTGCCAGCAGCCCTTGGTTAGCGGGGTTCTACGAGCAGTACTTC. Encoded protein: CASSPWLAGFYEQYF.

This chain uses TRBV5-1 with TRBJ2-3; D may be TRBD2 (5 bases). Germline assignment: CDR1 SGHRS and CDR2 YFSETQ. The CDR3 runs to 14 residues. Deletions cut 0 bases from V and 5 bases from J, with 10 bases between. CDR3 region: CASSLALVIDTQYF. CDR3 DNA: TGCGCCAGCAGCTTGGCACTAGTTATAGATACGCAGTATTTT.

Turning to this clonotype: At one boundary the junction diverges from the germline segment, which might be a read error. The J gene is TRBJ2-1, the V gene TRBV29-1; no clear D gene. The germline CDR1 and CDR2 sequences are SQVTM and ANQGSEA. CDR3 length: 17 residues. The CDR3: CSVDPMIRTRGGYERFF. CDR3 DNA: TGCAGCGTTGACCCAATGATACGAACCCGCGGTGGCTATGAGCGGTTCTTC.

J is TRBJ2-7 and V is TRBV12-3 or TRBV12-4; 10 nucleotides match TRBD1. V was pared by 6 bases and J by 8 bases, with 7 bases of the junction left unmatched. The CDR3 loop spans 13 amino acids. The CDR3 here is CASRRWTGGKQYF. The CDR3 DNA reads TGTGCCAGCAGGCGTTGGACAGGGGGTAAGCAGTACTTC.

This clonotype has ten or more counts. This chain connects TRBV7-9 to TRBJ2-3; tentatively, D is TRBD1 (5 bases). CDR1 is SEHNR and CDR2 is FQNEAQ in the germline V gene (reference sequence). The CDR3 loop spans 15 amino acids. V gave up 5 bases and J gave up 8 bases, with 20 bases separating them. CDR3 nucleotides: TGTGCCAGCAGCCCCTCGACAGAACCGCCGGGTACGCAGTATTTT. It translates to CASSPSTEPPGTQYF.

This clonotype appeared many times. The genes are TRBV28 and TRBJ1-6; no clear D gene. The CDR3 extends over 15 amino acids. Trimming cost V 7 bases and J 10 bases, with 20 bases left between them. The V gene's germline CDR1 is MDHEN and CDR2 SYDVKM. The CDR3 DNA sequence: TGTGCCAGCAACGCAGACCTGACCCTTGGGTCACCCCTCCACTTT. Its protein product is CASNADLTLGSPLHF.

The chain combines TRBV4-3 with TRBJ2-1, with D possibly TRBD2 on 5 matching bases. The germline CDR1 and CDR2 sequences are LGHNA and YSLEER. The length of the CDR3 is 14 residues. The V gene lost 4 bases and the J gene lost 6 bases, with 13 bases spanning the gap. DNA for the CDR3: TGCGCCAGCAGCCGAAGAACGGGATCCAATGAGCAGTTCTTC. Protein: CASSRRTGSNEQFF.

The chain combines TRBV7-9 with TRBJ1-1, with D uncertain. The length of the CDR3 is 15 residues. Trimming removed 6 bases at V and 0 bases at J, with 14 bases between. Germline lookup yields CDR1 SEHNR and CDR2 FQNEAQ (reference sequence). The CDR3 DNA follows: TGTGCCAGCAGTTCCCGCCCGGGAATGAACACTGAAGCTTTCTTT. Translated, it gives CASSSRPGMNTEAFF.

This clonotype was seen a handful of times. The chain links TRBV15 to TRBJ1-2, with no clear D. CDR1 is LNHNV, CDR2 YYDKDF, per germline (reference sequence). The length of the CDR3 is 15 residues. Between the trimmed V and J ends, which lost 5 bases and 1 base, there was a span of 14 bases. The CDR3 DNA reads as TGTGCCACCAGCGCCCGACTCGCCGATAACTATGGCTACACCTTC. Protein: CATSARLADNYGYTF.

This clonotype was seen repeatedly, ten times or more. The V gene is TRBV2, the J gene TRBJ1-1; 7 nucleotides agree with TRBD1. This CDR3 has 14 amino acids. Trimming took 6 bases from V and 5 from J; bases not matched to a gene: 9. The V gene's germline CDR1 is SNHLY and CDR2 FYNNEI. CDR3 sequence (DNA): TGTGCCAGCAGCCTTGACAGGGCGGGGACTGAAGCTTTCTTT. Translation: CASSLDRAGTEAFF. The full variable domain, its missing parts supplied by reference TRBV2 and TRBJ1-1, is EPEVTQTPSHQVTQMGQEVILRCVPISNHLYFYWYRQILGQKVEFLVSFYNNEISEKSEIFDDQFSVERPDGSNFTLKIRSTKLEDSAMYFCASSLDRAGTEAFFGQGTRLTVV.

The chain joins TRBV5-1 to TRBJ2-7; 8 bases are shared with TRBD2. The ends lost 0 bases at V and 5 bases at J; junction bases unmatched: 10. The CDR3 spans 16 residues. In germline, CDR1 is SGHRS, CDR2 YFSETQ. CDR3 in DNA: TGCGCCAGCAGCTTGGCGAGCGGGGGCCTCGTTAACGAGCAGTACTTC. This translates into CASSLASGGLVNEQYF.

This clonotype was observed a few times. The chain carries TRBV6-1 and TRBJ1-2; 8 nucleotides match TRBD1. In germline, CDR1 is MNHNS, CDR2 SASEGT. The V and J ends lost 4 bases and 7 bases, in that order; junction bases with no gene match: 11. This CDR3 spans 15 amino acids. The CDR3 is CASSAGTTGVFGYTF. The CDR3 coding sequence is TGTGCCAGCAGTGCGGGGACGACAGGGGTCTTTGGCTACACCTTC.